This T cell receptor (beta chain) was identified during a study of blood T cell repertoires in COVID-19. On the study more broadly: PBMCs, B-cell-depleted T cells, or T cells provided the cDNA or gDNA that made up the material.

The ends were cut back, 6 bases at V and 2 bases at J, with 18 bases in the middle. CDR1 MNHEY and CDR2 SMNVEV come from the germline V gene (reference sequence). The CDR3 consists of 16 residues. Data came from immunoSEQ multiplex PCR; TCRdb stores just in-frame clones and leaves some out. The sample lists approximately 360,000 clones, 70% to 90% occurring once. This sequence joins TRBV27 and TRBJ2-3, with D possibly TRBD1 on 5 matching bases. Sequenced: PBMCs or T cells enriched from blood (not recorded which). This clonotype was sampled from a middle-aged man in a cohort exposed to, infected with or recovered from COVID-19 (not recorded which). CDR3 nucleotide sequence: TGTGCCAGCAGGAAGAACCAGGGCCTTTCCACAGATACGCAGTATTTT. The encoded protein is CASRKNQGLSTDTQYF.